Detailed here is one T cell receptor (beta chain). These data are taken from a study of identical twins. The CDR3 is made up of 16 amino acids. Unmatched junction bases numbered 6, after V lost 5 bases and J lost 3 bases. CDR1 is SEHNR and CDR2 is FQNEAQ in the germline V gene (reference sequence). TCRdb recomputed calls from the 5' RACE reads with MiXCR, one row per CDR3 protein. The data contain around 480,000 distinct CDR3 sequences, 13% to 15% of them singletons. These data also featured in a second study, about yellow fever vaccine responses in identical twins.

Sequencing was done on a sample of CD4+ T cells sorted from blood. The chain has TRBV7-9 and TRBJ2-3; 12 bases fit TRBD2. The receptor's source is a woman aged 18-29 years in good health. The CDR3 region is CASSRLTSGGTDTQYF. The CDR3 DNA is TGTGCCAGCAGCCGGTTGACTAGCGGGGGTACAGATACGCAGTATTTT.